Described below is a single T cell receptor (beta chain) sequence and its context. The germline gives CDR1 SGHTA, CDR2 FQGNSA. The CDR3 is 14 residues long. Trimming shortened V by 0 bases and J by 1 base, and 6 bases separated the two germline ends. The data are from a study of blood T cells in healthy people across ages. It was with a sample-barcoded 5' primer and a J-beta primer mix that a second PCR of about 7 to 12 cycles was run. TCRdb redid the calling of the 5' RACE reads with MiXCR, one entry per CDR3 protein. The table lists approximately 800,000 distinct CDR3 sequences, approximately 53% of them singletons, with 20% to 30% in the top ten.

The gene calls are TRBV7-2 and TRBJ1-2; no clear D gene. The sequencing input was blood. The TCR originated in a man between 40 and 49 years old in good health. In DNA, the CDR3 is TGTGCCAGCAGCTTAGCCGCGAATAACTATGGCTACACCTTC. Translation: CASSLAANNYGYTF.